A single sample is the source of the 28 T cell receptor beta chains below, sequenced in a study of blood T cell repertoires in COVID-19. Data came from immunoSEQ multiplex PCR; TCRdb stores just in-frame clones and leaves some out. Of just under 350,000 clones in the sample, 75% to 90% are singletons; the top ten hold about 6%. Sequencing was carried out using peripheral blood. The receptors shown here come from a woman in her forties or fifties with COVID-19, enrolled during active disease.

The genes are TRBV28 and TRBJ1-5, with a tentative D call TRBD1 (6 bases). Germline V gene sequence: CDR1 MDHEN, CDR2 SYDVKM. This CDR3 is 15 amino acids long. V was shortened by 10 bases and J by 3 bases, with 19 bases between the two germline ends. CDR3 region: CATRDTHRSNQPQHF. The CDR3 nucleotides read TGTGCCACCCGGGACACCCACCGATCCAATCAGCCCCAGCATTTT.

A word on this clone: This same CDR3 is encoded by further DNA sequences in the sample. The chain couples TRBV18 to TRBJ1-1, with D possibly matching TRBD1 (6 bases). Between the trimmed V and J ends, which lost 3 bases and 2 bases, there was a span of 7 bases. Germline lookup yields CDR1 KGHSH and CDR2 LQKENI. The CDR3 is 13 residues long. In DNA form, the CDR3 reads TGTGCCAGCTCACCGGGACAAAACACTGAAGCTTTCTTT. It specifies CASSPGQNTEAFF.

J is TRBJ2-1 and V is TRBV30; D possibly corresponds to TRBD2 (5 bases). This CDR3 spans 14 amino acids. From germline, CDR1 is GTSNPN and CDR2 SVGIG (reference sequence). V lost 2 bases and J 4 bases, leaving 12 bases between the germline ends. The CDR3 DNA is TGTGCCTGGAGTATGGGGAGTGGGTACAATGAGCAGTTCTTC. As protein: CAWSMGSGYNEQFF.

The CDR3 protein is CASSPPSGGTKNIQYF. CDR3 DNA: TGTGCCAGCTCACCACCGTCAGGGGGGACCAAAAACATTCAGTACTTC. The rearrangement joins TRBV18 to TRBJ2-4, with D perhaps matching TRBD1 (7 bases). V lost 0 bases to trimming and J lost 2 bases, with 11 bases between them. The CDR3 covers 16 residues. Per the germline V gene, CDR1 is KGHSH and CDR2 is LQKENI.

The chain carries TRBV30 and TRBJ2-1; 11 bases are shared with TRBD2. V gave up 4 bases and J gave up 7 bases; unmatched junction bases: 0. There are 12 residues in the CDR3. The germline gives CDR1 GTSNPN, CDR2 SVGIG (reference sequence). The CDR3 sequence: CAWTSGRNEQFF. CDR3 bases: TGTGCCTGGACTAGCGGGAGGAATGAGCAGTTCTTC.

The V gene is TRBV29-1, the J gene TRBJ1-4, with 10 positions matching TRBD1. The junction had 9 bases not matched to a gene; V was cut back by 7 bases and J by 13 bases. The CDR3 contains 12 residues. The germline gives CDR1 SQVTM, CDR2 ANQGSEA. CDR3 region: CSARQGADILFF. CDR3 in DNA: TGCAGCGCAAGACAGGGGGCGGACATACTGTTTTTT.

This clone was observed a handful of times. The J gene is TRBJ1-1, the V gene TRBV30; no clear D gene. The ends were cut back, 0 bases at V and 7 bases at J, with 9 bases in the middle. This CDR3 has 12 amino acids. Germline loops: CDR1 GTSNPN, CDR2 SVGIG (reference sequence). This chain's CDR3 is CAWSVSEREAFF. CDR3 DNA sequence: TGTGCCTGGAGTGTGTCAGAGCGTGAAGCTTTCTTT.

The chain carries TRBV5-1 and TRBJ1-2; D remains ambiguous. Trimming took 0 bases from V and 2 from J, leaving 11 bases between them. This CDR3 is built from 15 residues. Germline V CDR1 and CDR2: SGHRS, YFSETQ. The CDR3 is CASSLGDIKNYGYTF. The CDR3, as DNA: TGCGCCAGCAGCTTGGGAGACATAAAGAACTATGGCTACACCTTC.

The chain employs TRBV30 and TRBJ2-2; D is unclear. V dropped 1 base and J dropped 6 bases, with 15 bases sitting between them. The CDR3 sequence is 15 residues long. The germline V gene has CDR1 GTSNPN and CDR2 SVGIG (reference sequence). Here the CDR3 DNA reads TGTGCCTGGAGTGCTCCCCAACTTCAATCCGGGGAGCTGTTTTTT. This translates into CAWSAPQLQSGELFF.

The chain employs TRBV3-1 (or the pseudogene TRBV3-2) and TRBJ2-3; unclear D gene. Germline V lookup: CDR1 LGHDT, CDR2 YNNKEL (reference sequence). The CDR3 is made up of 14 amino acids. V was clipped by 2 bases and J by 4 bases, with 10 bases between them. For the CDR3, the DNA is TGTGCCAGCAGCCAACCTCTGCGGTCAGATACGCAGTATTTT. Its protein product is CASSQPLRSDTQYF.

The chain is built from TRBV6-5 and TRBJ2-3; D remains unclear. The germline CDR1 and CDR2 sequences are MNHEY and SVGAGI. This CDR3 comprises 13 residues. V was clipped by 4 bases and J by 15 bases, with 20 bases between them. The chain's CDR3 is CASSSPGSRVRYF. The CDR3 bases are TGTGCCAGCAGTTCCCCCGGGTCCCGCGTCAGATATTTT.

V is TRBV7-8 and J is TRBJ1-1; a weak D match, TRBD1 (6 bases). Trimming took 5 bases from V and 5 from J, leaving 18 bases between them. The CDR3 length is 15 residues. Germline V gene lookup returns CDR1 SGHVS and CDR2 FQNEAQ. The CDR3 bases are TGTGCCAGCAGCGCCTCGACAGGCCGGGGAACTGAAGCTTTCTTT. It specifies CASSASTGRGTEAFF. Together with reference TRBV7-8 and TRBJ1-1, the CDR3 gives the full variable domain: GAGVSQSPRYKVAKRGQDVALRCDPISGHVSLFWYQQALGQGPEFLTYFQNEAQLDKSGLPSDRFFAERPEGSVSTLKIQRTQQEDSAVYLCASSASTGRGTEAFFGQGTRLTVV.

The chain links TRBV4-1 to TRBJ1-1, with D unresolved. Per the germline V gene, CDR1 is MGHRA and CDR2 is YSYEKL. Deletions cut 1 base from V and 1 base from J, with 16 bases between. The CDR3 extends over 17 amino acids. This CDR3 is CASSQVAGTDRNTEAFF. In nucleotides, the CDR3 is TGCGCCAGCAGCCAAGTGGCGGGAACAGACCGGAACACTGAAGCTTTCTTT.

V usage is TRBV11-2 and J usage is TRBJ2-7, with 7 bases lining up with TRBD2. The CDR3 runs to 14 residues. The junction had 3 bases not matched to a gene; V was cut back by 1 base and J by 3 bases. Germline-derived CDR1 and CDR2 are SGHAT and FQNNGV. This chain's CDR3 is CASSLGLAGYEQYF. CDR3 in DNA: TGTGCCAGCAGCTTAGGACTAGCCGGCTACGAGCAGTACTTC.

V gene TRBV5-1 combines with J gene TRBJ1-5; no clear D. The germline V and J ends were trimmed by 4 bases and 0 bases, with 11 bases remaining between them. The germline CDR1 and CDR2 sequences are SGHRS and YFSETQ. The CDR3 extends over 15 amino acids. This CDR3 reads CASSKGDSSNQPQHF. The CDR3 DNA reads as TGCGCCAGCAGCAAAGGAGATTCTAGCAATCAGCCCCAGCATTTT.

The genes are TRBV7-2 and TRBJ2-7; D may be TRBD1 (7 bases). The V and J ends lost 6 bases and 7 bases respectively, with 16 bases between them. Germline CDR1 is SGHTA and CDR2 is FQGNSA. This CDR3 spans 13 amino acids. The CDR3 protein is CASRGQPAGEQYF. Written as DNA, the CDR3 is TGTGCCAGCAGGGGACAGCCGGCGGGGGAGCAGTACTTC. Complete variable domain (other parts from reference TRBV7-2 and TRBJ2-7): GAGVSQSPSNKVTEKGKDVELRCDPISGHTALYWYRQSLGQGLEFLIYFQGNSAPDKSGLPSDRFSAERTGGSVSTLTIQRTQQEDSAVYLCASRGQPAGEQYFGPGTRLTVT.

V and J are TRBV19 and TRBJ2-2, with 9 nucleotides matching TRBD2. J lost 3 bases, V lost 7 bases, and 3 bases had no gene match. This CDR3 region has 14 residues. Germline loops: CDR1 LNHDA, CDR2 SQIVND (reference sequence). CDR3: CASTTSGYTGELFF. The CDR3 bases are TGTGCCAGTACGACTAGCGGTTACACCGGGGAGCTGTTTTTT. Full variable domain (missing parts from reference TRBV19 and TRBJ2-2): DGGITQSPKYLFRKEGQNVTLSCEQNLNHDAMYWYRQDPGQGLRLIYYSQIVNDFQKGDIAEGYSVSREKKESFPLTVTSAQKNPTAFYLCASTTSGYTGELFFGEGSRLTVL.

The chain combines TRBV4-1 with TRBJ1-4; 7 nucleotides agree with TRBD1. This CDR3 region has 16 residues. V lost 1 base to trimming and J lost 1 base; unmatched junction nucleotides: 3. The germline V gene encodes CDR1 MGHRA and CDR2 YSYEKL. The CDR3 sequence is CASSQVPGGTNEKLFF. DNA for the CDR3: TGCGCCAGCAGCCAAGTGCCAGGGGGAACTAATGAAAAACTGTTTTTT.

The chain recombines TRBV5-6 with TRBJ1-1; weak D call: TRBD1 (5 bases). The germline V and J ends were trimmed by 2 bases and 3 bases, with 17 bases remaining between them. Germline CDR1 is SGHDT and CDR2 is YYEEEE. This CDR3 is 16 amino acids long. The CDR3 sequence: CASSFGPEIRDTEAFF. CDR3 coding DNA: TGTGCCAGCAGCTTTGGTCCGGAGATCAGGGACACTGAAGCTTTCTTT.

This clone is a singleton in its sample. The V and J genes are TRBV19 and TRBJ2-3, with D maybe TRBD1 (6 bases). This CDR3 is 19 amino acids long. Trimming pared 9 bases from V and 0 bases from J, leaving 28 bases between. The germline V gene has CDR1 LNHDA and CDR2 SQIVND (reference sequence). CDR3 sequence: CARGIDSPGTSYSTDTQYF. CDR3 bases: TGTGCCAGGGGTATCGATTCCCCAGGGACAAGTTACAGCACAGATACGCAGTATTTT.

This chain links TRBV5-1 with TRBJ2-7, with 9 positions matching TRBD2. V lost 4 bases, J lost 3 bases, and 11 bases stayed unmatched. Germline CDR1 and CDR2: SGHRS and YFSETQ. The CDR3 runs 16 residues. The CDR3, as DNA: TGCGCCAGCAGCGGAACACTTAGCGGGAGATTCTACGAGCAGTACTTC. It specifies CASSGTLSGRFYEQYF.

This chain connects TRBV20-1 to TRBJ1-2; weak D call: TRBD1 (5 bases). The CDR3 sequence is 11 residues long. Germline lookup yields CDR1 DFQATT and CDR2 SNEGSKA (reference sequence). Deletions cut 1 base from V and 7 bases from J, with 7 bases between. The CDR3 spells CSARVGGGYTF. Written as DNA, the CDR3 is TGCAGTGCTAGAGTGGGGGGTGGCTACACCTTC.

This clone is a singleton in its sample. This chain connects TRBV20-1 to TRBJ2-3; no firm D call. CDR1 is DFQATT, CDR2 SNEGSKA, per germline (reference sequence). The V and J ends lost 2 bases and 3 bases respectively, with 3 bases between them. This CDR3 has 11 residues. Here the CDR3 reads CSARITDTQYF. CDR3 sequence (DNA): TGCAGTGCTAGAATAACAGATACGCAGTATTTT.

This clone showed up just once. This chain connects TRBV19 to TRBJ1-3; D not certain. The CDR3 runs 15 residues. V lost 8 bases to trimming and J lost 0 bases, with 14 bases between them. Germline CDR1 LNHDA, CDR2 SQIVND (reference sequence). CDR3 sequence reads: CASGDMSSSGNTIYF. For the CDR3, the DNA is TGTGCCAGTGGAGATATGAGCTCCTCTGGAAACACCATATATTTT.

The chain joins TRBV15 to TRBJ2-5; D might be TRBD1 (5 bases). CDR1 LNHNV and CDR2 YYDKDF come from the germline V gene (reference sequence). V was clipped by 3 bases and J by 7 bases, with 12 bases between them. The CDR3 runs to 13 residues. CDR3 DNA: TGTGCCACCAGCAGGCAGGGTTCATGGACCCAGTACTTC. Its translation: CATSRQGSWTQYF.

The CDR3: CASSSPGTGKEKLFF. CDR3 DNA: TGTGCCAGCAGTAGCCCCGGGACAGGGAAAGAAAAACTGTTTTTT. The V call is TRBV6-5, the J call TRBJ1-4; TRBD1 matches 9 bases. Germline V CDR1 and CDR2: MNHEY, SVGAGI. This CDR3 comprises 15 residues. Trimming cost V 5 bases and J 8 bases; bases outside gene matches: 9.

This chain joins TRBV19 and TRBJ1-5, with 8 bases identical to TRBD1. Germline-derived CDR1 and CDR2 are LNHDA and SQIVND (reference sequence). This CDR3 comprises 16 residues. V lost 3 bases to trimming and J lost 2 bases; unmatched junction nucleotides: 6. CDR3 sequence (DNA): TGTGCCAGTAGTATCGGAGACAGGGGTGGCAATCAGCCCCAGCATTTT. Residues: CASSIGDRGGNQPQHF.

This sequence joins TRBV9 and TRBJ2-3; TRBD2 matches 13 bases. Trimming cost V 3 bases and J 5 bases; bases outside gene matches: 6. CDR1 SGDLS and CDR2 YYNGEE come from the germline V gene. The CDR3 consists of 16 residues. In nucleotides, the CDR3 is TGTGCCAGCAGCGCAGGGACTAGCGGGAACGTAGATACGCAGTATTTT. It specifies CASSAGTSGNVDTQYF. Full variable domain (missing parts from reference TRBV9 and TRBJ2-3): DSGVTQTPKHLITATGQRVTLRCSPRSGDLSVYWYQQSLDQGLQFLIQYYNGEERAKGNILERFSAQQFPDLHSELNLSSLELGDSALYFCASSAGTSGNVDTQYFGPGTRLTVL.